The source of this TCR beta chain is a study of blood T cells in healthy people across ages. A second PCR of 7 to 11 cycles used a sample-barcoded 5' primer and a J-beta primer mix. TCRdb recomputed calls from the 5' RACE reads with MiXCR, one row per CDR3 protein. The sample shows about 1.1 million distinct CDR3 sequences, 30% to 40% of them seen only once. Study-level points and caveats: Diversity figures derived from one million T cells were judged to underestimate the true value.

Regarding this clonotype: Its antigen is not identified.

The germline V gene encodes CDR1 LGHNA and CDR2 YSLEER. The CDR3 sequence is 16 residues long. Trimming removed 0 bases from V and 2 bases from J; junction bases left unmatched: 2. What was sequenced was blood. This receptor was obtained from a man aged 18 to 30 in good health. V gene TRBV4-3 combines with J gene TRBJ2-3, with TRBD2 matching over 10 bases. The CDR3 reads CASSQDTSGVTDTQYF. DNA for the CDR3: TGCGCCAGCAGCCAAGATACTAGCGGGGTCACAGATACGCAGTATTTT.